This T cell receptor beta chain was observed in a study of blood T cell repertoires in COVID-19. Study as a whole: Material from acute and convalescent COVID-19 was sourced from the United States, Italy and Spain. Nucleic acid was either cDNA or gDNA, and it came from T cells, B-cell-depleted T cells, or PBMCs.

Sequenced by immunoSEQ multiplex PCR; TCRdb stores in-frame clones only, minus some. Of around 70,000 clones in the sample, roughly 91% were seen once. The receptor was derived from an elderly woman with active or convalescent COVID-19. Material for sequencing was peripheral blood.

The CDR3 nucleotides are TGTGCCAGTAGCCACGGACAGGGCCCAACTAATGAAAAACTGTTTTTT. The encoded protein is CASSHGQGPTNEKLFF. The chain joins TRBV19 to TRBJ1-4; 8 bases are shared with TRBD1. The CDR3 consists of 16 residues. Germline V gene lookup returns CDR1 LNHDA and CDR2 SQIVND (reference sequence). The V gene end was trimmed by 6 bases and the J gene end by 0 bases; junction bases not matched to a gene: 6.